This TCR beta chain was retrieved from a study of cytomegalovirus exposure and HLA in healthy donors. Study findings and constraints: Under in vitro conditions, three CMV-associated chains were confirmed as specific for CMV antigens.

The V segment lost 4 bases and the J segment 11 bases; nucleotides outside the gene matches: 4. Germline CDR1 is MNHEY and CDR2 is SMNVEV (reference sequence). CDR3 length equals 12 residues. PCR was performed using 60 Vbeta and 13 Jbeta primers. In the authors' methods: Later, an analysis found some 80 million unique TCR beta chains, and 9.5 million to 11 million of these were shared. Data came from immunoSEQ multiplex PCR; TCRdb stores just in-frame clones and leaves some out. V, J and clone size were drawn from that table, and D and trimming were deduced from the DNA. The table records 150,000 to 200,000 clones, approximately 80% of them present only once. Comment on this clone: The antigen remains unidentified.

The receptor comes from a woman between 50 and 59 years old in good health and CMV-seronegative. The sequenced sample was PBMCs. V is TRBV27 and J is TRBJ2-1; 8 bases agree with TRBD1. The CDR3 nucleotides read TGTGCCAGCAGTTCACAGGGGGACAAGCAGTTCTTC. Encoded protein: CASSSQGDKQFF.